This T cell receptor beta chain is from a study of shared clonotypes between healthy human individuals. Sequencing used immunoSEQ multiplex PCR; TCRdb keeps in-frame clones, though not all of them. The sample includes hundreds of thousands of clones, around 96% seen only once; the top ten take approximately 0.1%. Between the trimmed V and J ends, which lost 4 bases and 0 bases, there was a span of 7 bases. In germline, CDR1 is MDHEN, CDR2 SYDVKM. The CDR3 runs to 14 residues. As defined, naive CD8 cells were CD45RO-negative and positively selected for CCR7, with terminally differentiated effector memory CD45RA+ cells excluded.

This clonotype was obtained from a woman aged 30 to 39 in good health. Sequenced: naive CD8+ T cells sorted from blood. The chain combines TRBV28 with TRBJ2-4; D is unclear. The CDR3 DNA reads as TGTGCCAGCAGTTACACGTTAGCCAAAAACATTCAGTACTTC. It encodes CASSYTLAKNIQYF.